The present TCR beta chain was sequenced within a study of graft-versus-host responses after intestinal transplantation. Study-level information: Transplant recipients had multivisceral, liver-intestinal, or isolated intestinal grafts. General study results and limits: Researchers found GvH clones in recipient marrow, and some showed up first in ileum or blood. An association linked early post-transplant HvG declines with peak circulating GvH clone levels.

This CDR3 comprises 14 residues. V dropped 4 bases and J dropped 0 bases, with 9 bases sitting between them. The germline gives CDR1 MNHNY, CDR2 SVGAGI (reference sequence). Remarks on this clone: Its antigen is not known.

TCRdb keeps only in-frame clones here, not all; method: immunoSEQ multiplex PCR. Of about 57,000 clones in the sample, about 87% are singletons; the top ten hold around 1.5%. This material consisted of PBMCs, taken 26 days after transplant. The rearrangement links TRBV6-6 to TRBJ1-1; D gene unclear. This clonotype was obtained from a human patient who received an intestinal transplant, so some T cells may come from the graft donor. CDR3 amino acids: CASSSDGVNTEAFF. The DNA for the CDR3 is TGTGCCAGCAGTTCCGACGGGGTGAACACTGAAGCTTTCTTT.